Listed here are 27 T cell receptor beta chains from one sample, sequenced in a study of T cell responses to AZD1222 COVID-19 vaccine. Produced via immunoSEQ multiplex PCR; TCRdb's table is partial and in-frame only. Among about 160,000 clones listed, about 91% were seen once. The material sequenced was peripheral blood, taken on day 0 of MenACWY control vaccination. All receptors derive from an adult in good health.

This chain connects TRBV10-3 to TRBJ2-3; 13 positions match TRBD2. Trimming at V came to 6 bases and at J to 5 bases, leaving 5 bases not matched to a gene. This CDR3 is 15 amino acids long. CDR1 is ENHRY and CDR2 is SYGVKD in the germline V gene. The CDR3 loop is CAISGLAGVEDTQYF. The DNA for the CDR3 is TGTGCCATCAGCGGACTAGCGGGAGTGGAAGATACGCAGTATTTT.

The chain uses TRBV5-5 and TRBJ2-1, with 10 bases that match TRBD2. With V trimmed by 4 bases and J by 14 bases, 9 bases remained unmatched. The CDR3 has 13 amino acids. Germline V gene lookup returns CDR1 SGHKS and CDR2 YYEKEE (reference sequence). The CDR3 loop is CASSIGTSERKFF. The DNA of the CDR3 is TGTGCCAGCAGCATCGGGACTAGCGAAAGGAAGTTCTTC.

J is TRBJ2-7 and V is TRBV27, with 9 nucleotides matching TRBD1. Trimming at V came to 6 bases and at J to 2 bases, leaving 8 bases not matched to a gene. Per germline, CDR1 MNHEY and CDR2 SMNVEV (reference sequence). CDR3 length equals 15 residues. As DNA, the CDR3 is TGTGCCAGCAGCTCCCGGTGGACAGGGGCCTACGAGCAGTACTTC. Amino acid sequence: CASSSRWTGAYEQYF.

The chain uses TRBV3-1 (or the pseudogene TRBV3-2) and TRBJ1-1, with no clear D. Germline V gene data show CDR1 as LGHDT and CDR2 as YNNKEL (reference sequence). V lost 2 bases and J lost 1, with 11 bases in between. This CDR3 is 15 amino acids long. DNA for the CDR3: TGTGCCAGCAGCCAAAACAGCGCCGGGAACACTGAAGCTTTCTTT. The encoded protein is CASSQNSAGNTEAFF.

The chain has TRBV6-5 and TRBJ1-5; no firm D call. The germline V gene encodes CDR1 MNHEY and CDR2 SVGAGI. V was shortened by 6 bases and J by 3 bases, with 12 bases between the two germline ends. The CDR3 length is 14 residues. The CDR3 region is CASSPLGDNQPQHF. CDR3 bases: TGTGCCAGCAGCCCGCTGGGCGACAATCAGCCCCAGCATTTT.

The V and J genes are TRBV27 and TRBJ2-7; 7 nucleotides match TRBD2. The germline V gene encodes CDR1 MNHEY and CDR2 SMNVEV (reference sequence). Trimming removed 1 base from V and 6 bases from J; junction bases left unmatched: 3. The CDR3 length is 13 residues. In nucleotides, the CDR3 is TGTGCCAGCAGTTTATGGGGGAGGGGCGAGCAGTACTTC. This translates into CASSLWGRGEQYF.

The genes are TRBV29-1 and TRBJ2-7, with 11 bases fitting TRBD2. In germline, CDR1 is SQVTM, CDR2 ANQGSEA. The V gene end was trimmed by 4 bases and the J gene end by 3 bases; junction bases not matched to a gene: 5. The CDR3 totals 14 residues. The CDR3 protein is CSVGGTSGSYEQYF. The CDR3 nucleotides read TGCAGCGTTGGGGGGACTAGCGGAAGCTACGAGCAGTACTTC.

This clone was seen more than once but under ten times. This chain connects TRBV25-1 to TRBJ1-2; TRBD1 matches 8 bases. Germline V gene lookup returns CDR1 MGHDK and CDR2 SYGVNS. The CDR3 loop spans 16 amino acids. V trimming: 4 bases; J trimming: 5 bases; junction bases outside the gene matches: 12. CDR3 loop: CASSGAKGDRWYGYTF. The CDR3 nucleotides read TGTGCCAGCAGTGGTGCTAAGGGGGACAGGTGGTATGGCTACACCTTC.

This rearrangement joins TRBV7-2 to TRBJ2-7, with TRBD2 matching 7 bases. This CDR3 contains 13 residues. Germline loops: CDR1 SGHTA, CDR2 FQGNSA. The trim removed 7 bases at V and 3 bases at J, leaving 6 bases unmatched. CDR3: CASTRERDYEQYF. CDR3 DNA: TGTGCCAGCACCAGGGAGCGGGACTACGAGCAGTACTTC.

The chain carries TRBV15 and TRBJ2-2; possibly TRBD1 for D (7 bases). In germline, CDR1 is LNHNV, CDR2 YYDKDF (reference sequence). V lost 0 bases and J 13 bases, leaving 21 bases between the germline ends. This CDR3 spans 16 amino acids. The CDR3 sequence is CATSRDRGVQGTVLFF. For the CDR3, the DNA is TGTGCCACCAGCAGAGATCGAGGGGTACAGGGGACTGTGCTGTTTTTT.

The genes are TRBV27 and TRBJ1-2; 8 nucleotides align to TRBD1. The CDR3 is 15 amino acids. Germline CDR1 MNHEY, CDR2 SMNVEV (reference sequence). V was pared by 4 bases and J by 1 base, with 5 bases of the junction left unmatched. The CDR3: CASSSWTGNNYGYTF. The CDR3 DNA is TGTGCCAGCAGTTCCTGGACAGGGAATAACTATGGCTACACCTTC.

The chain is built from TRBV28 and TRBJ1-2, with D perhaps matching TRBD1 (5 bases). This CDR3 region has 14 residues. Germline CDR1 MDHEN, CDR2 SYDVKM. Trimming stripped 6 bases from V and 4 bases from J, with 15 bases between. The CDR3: CASSSDEGTYGYTF. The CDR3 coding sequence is TGTGCCAGCAGCTCCGATGAGGGGACCTATGGCTACACCTTC.

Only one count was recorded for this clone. Here the CDR3 DNA reads TGTGCCAGCAGCGTAGGAGCGGCCTCGAACACCGGGGAGCTGTTTTTT. Protein product: CASSVGAASNTGELFF. This chain connects TRBV9 to TRBJ2-2, with D tentatively TRBD2 (5 bases). The CDR3 covers 16 residues. The V end was cut by 0 bases, the J end by 0 bases, with 9 bases between. CDR1 and CDR2 from the germline V gene are SGDLS and YYNGEE.

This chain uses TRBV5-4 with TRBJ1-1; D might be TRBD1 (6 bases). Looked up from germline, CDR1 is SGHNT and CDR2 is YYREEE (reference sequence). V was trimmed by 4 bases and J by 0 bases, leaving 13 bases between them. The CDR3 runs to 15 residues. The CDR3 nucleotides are TGTGCCAGCAGCCACGGGGGCTCTATGAACACTGAAGCTTTCTTT. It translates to CASSHGGSMNTEAFF.

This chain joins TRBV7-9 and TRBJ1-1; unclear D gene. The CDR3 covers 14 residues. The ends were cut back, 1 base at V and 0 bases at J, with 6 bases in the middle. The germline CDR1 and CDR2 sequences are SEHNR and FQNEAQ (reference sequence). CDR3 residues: CASSLDILNTEAFF. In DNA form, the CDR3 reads TGTGCCAGCAGCTTAGACATCTTGAACACTGAAGCTTTCTTT.

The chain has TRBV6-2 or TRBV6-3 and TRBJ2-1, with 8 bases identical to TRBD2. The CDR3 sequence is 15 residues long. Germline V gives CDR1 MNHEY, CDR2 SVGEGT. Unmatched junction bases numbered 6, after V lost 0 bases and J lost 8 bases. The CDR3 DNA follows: TGTGCCAGCAGTTACTCCGGGACTAGTATGGATGAGCAGTTCTTC. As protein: CASSYSGTSMDEQFF.

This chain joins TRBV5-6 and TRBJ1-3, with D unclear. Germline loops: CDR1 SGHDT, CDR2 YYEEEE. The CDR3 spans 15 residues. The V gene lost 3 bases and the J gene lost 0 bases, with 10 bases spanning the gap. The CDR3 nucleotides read TGTGCCAGCAGCTCAGACATTCCCTCTGGAAACACCATATATTTT. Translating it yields CASSSDIPSGNTIYF.

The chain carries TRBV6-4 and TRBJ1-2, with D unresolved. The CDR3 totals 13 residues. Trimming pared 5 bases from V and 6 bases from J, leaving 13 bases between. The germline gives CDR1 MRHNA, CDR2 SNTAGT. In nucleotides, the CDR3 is TGTGCCAGCAGTCCTTGGCCCGGGGATGGCTACACCTTC. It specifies CASSPWPGDGYTF.

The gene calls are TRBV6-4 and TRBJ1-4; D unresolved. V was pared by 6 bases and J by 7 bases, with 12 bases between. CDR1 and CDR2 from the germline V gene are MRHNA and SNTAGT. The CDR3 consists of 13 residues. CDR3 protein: CASSESDGEKLFF. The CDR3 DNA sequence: TGTGCCAGCAGCGAATCGGACGGTGAAAAACTGTTTTTT.

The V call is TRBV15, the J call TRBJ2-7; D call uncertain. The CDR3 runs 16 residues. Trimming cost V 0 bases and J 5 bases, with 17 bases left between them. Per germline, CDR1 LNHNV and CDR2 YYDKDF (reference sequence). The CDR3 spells CATSRDEVWVAHEQYF. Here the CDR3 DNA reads TGTGCCACCAGCAGAGATGAGGTCTGGGTAGCCCACGAGCAGTACTTC.

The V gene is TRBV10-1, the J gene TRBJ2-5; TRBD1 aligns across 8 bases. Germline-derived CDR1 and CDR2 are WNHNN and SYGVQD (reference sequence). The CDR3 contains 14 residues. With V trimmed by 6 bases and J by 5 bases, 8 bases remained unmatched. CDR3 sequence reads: CASSRTGGLETQYF. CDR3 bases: TGCGCCAGCAGCCGCACAGGGGGATTGGAGACCCAGTACTTC.

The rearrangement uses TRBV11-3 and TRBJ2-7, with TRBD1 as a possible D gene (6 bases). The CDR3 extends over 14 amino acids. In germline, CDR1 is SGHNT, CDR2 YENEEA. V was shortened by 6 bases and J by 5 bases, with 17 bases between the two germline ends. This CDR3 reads CASRPSWGLDEQYF. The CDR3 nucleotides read TGTGCCAGCAGACCCTCGTGGGGGCTAGACGAGCAGTACTTC.

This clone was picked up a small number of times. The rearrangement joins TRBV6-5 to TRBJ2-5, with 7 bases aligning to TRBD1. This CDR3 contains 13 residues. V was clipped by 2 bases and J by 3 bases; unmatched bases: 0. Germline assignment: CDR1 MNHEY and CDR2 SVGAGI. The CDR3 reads CASSYGTEETQYF. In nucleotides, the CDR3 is TGTGCCAGCAGTTACGGGACAGAAGAGACCCAGTACTTC.

The DNA for the CDR3 is TGTGCCAGCAGCTTAATCAGTTTAGCTCTATACAATGAGCAGTTCTTC. Amino acid sequence: CASSLISLALYNEQFF. The chain carries TRBV7-2 and TRBJ2-1; unclear D gene. The germline gives CDR1 SGHTA, CDR2 FQGNSA. Trimming shortened V by 2 bases and J by 4 bases, and 15 bases separated the two germline ends. This CDR3 has 16 residues.

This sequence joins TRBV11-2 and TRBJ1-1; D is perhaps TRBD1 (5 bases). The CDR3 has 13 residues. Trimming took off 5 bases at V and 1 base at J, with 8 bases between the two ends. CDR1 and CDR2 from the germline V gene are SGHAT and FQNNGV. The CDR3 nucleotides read TGTGCCAGCAGCCGGACATCGAACACTGAAGCTTTCTTT. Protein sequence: CASSRTSNTEAFF.

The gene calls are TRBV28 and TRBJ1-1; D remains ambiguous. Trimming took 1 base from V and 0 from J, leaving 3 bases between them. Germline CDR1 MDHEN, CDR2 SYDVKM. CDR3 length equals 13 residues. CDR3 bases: TGTGCCAGCAGTTTATCGGTGAACACTGAAGCTTTCTTT. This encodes CASSLSVNTEAFF.

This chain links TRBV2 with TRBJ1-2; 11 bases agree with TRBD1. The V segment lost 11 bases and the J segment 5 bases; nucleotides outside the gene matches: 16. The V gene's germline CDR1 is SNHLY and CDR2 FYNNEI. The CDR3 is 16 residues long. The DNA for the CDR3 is TGTGCCGTATCCCCCGGACAGGGGGCGCACGGGTATGGCTACACCTTC. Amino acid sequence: CAVSPGQGAHGYGYTF.